This T cell receptor (beta chain) was observed in a study of blood T cell repertoires in COVID-19. Study background: Collection of acute and convalescent COVID-19 samples took place in the United States, Italy and Spain. From T cells, B-cell-depleted T cells, or PBMCs came the material, which was cDNA or gDNA.

Original methodology: Amplification of reference gene primers was used by the study to estimate nucleated cell counts. Assay: immunoSEQ multiplex PCR; the TCRdb copy retains only in-frame clones and omits some. V, J and clone size are those of that table, while D and trimming were read from the DNA. The sample has 200,000 to 250,000 clones, over 80% seen once; the top ten hold around 2%. This clone was recorded a few times. CDR3 length equals 17 residues. Germline values: CDR1 SGHDN, CDR2 FVKESK. The trim removed 1 base at V and 1 base at J, leaving 8 bases unmatched. The clonotype was recovered from a man aged 30-40 years who had recovered from COVID-19. Sequenced sample: peripheral blood. The chain links TRBV14 to TRBJ2-3, with TRBD1 matching 7 bases. For the CDR3, the DNA is TGTGCCAGCAGCCAAGCTTCAAGAGGACAGGGCACAGATACGCAGTATTTT. This sequence encodes CASSQASRGQGTDTQYF.